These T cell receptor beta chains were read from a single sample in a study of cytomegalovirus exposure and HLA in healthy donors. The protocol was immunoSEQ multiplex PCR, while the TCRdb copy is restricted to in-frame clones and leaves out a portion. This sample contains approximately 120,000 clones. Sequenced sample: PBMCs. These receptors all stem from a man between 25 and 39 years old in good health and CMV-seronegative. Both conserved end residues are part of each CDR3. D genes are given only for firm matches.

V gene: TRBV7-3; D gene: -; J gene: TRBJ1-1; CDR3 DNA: TGTGCCAGCAGCCCCGGGGGGGAGGGACTGGCTTTCTTT; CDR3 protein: CASSPGGEGLAFF
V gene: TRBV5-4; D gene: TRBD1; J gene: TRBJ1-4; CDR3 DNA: TGTGCCAGCAGCGTGGGACAGGCCCCTAATGAAAAACTGTTTTTT; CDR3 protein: CASSVGQAPNEKLFF
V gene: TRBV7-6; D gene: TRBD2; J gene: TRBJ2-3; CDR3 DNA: TGTGCCAGCAGCGCCCTAGCGGGCCTCACAGATACGCAGTATTTT; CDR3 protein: CASSALAGLTDTQYF
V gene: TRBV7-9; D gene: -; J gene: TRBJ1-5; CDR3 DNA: TGTGCCAGCAGCTCAGGGGATCAGCCCCAGCATTTT; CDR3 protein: CASSSGDQPQHF
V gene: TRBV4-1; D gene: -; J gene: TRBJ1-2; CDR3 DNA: TGCGCCAGCAGCCAAGAGGGCAGGGGTTACTATGGCTACACCTTC; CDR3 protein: CASSQEGRGYYGYTF
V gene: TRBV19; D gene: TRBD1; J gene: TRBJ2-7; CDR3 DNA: TGTGCCAGTAGTGCAAATGGACAGGGAGACACCTACGAGCAGTACTTC; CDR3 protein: CASSANGQGDTYEQYF
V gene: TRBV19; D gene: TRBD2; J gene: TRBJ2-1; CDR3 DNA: TGTGCCAGTAGTATCAACAGCGGGAGGACACGAAACAATGAGCAGTTCTTC; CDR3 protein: CASSINSGRTRNNEQFF
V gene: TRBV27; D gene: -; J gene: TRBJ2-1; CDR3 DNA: TGTGCCAGCAGCTTCGGACTTGGGTCCTACAATGAGCAGTTCTTC; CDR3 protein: CASSFGLGSYNEQFF
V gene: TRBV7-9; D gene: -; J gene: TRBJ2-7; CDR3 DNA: TGTGCCAGCAGCTTAGGTTCAATGGCGGCAAGCTCCTACGAGCAGTACTTC; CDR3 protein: CASSLGSMAASSYEQYF
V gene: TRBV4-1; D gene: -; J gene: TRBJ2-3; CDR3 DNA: TGCGCCAGCAGCCAAGTTCACGGCCCGGGGGATACGCAGTATTTT; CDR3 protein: CASSQVHGPGDTQYF
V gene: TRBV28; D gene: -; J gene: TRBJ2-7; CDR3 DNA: TGTGCCAGCAGTTCGTCGGTACAGGATTCCTCTTTATGGTTGTACGAGCAGTACTTC; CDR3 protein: CASSSSVQDSSLWLYEQYF
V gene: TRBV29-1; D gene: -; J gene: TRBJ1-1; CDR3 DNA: TGCAGCGTTGAGACCCGCGGGGTCGCTGAAGCTTTCTTT; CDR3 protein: CSVETRGVAEAFF
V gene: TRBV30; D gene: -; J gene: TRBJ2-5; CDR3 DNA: TGTGCCTTTGGACAGCTCCAAGAGACCCAGTACTTC; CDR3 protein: CAFGQLQETQYF
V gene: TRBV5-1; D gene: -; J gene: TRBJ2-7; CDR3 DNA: TGCGCCAGCAGCTCATCCGGGACATTCTACGAGCAGTACTTC; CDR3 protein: CASSSSGTFYEQYF
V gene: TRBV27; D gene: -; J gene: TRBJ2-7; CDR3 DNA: TGTGCCAGCAGTTCTCGTAGCCGCGAGTACTTC; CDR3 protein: CASSSRSREYF
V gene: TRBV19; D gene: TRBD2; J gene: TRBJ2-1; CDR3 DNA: TGTGCCAGTAGTAAGTGGCTAGCGGGAGGGGACAATGAGCAGTTCTTC; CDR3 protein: CASSKWLAGGDNEQFF
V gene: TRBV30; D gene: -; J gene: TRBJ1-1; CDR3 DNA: TGTGCCTGGAGAGGGCTAAACAGGGACACTGAAGCTTTCTTT; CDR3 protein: CAWRGLNRDTEAFF
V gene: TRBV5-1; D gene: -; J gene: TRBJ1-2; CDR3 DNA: TGCGCCAGCAGCTTGGGACCACAGGGCGCCTATGGCTACACCTTC; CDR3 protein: CASSLGPQGAYGYTF
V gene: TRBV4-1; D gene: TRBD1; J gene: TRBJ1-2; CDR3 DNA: TGCGCCAGCAGCCAGGGCCGGGGCAGGGGGGTCTATGGCTACACCTTC; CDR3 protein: CASSQGRGRGVYGYTF
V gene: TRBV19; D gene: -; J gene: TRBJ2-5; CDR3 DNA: TGTGCCAGTAGTAGCCCCGGGGGAGTGAGGGAGACCCAGTACTTC; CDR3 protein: CASSSPGGVRETQYF
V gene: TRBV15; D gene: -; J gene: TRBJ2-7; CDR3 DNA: TGTGCCACCAGCAGAGATCGTACAGATCAGTACTTC; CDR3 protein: CATSRDRTDQYF
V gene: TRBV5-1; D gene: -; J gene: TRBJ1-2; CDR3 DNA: TGCGCCAGCAGCTTGGCGGTCGGGGGAAGTGATGGCTACACCTTC; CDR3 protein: CASSLAVGGSDGYTF
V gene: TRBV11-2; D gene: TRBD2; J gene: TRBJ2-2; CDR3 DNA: TGTGCCAGCAGCTTAGTCCGGGAGGGCATTTCCGGGGAGCTGTTTTTT; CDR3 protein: CASSLVREGISGELFF
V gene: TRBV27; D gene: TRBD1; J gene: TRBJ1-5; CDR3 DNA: TGTGCCAGCAGGCCTACAGGGGGCGACCAGCCCCAGCATTTT; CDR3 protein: CASRPTGGDQPQHF
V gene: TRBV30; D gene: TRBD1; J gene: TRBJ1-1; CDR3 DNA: TGTGCCTGGAGGGACAGGGGAGAAGCTTTCTTT; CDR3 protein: CAWRDRGEAFF
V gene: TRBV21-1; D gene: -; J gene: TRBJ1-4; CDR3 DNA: TGTGCCAGCAGCAAAGCCACAGGCCGAACAACTAATGAAAAACTGTTTTTT; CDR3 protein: CASSKATGRTTNEKLFF
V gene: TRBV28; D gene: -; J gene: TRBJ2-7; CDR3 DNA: TGTGCCAGCAGTTTAATCTCGGAGCAGTACTTC; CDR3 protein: CASSLISEQYF
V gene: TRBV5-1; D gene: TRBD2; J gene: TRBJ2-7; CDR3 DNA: TGCGCCAGCAGCGCGACGCGGACTAGCGGGAACTACGAGCAGTACTTC; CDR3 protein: CASSATRTSGNYEQYF
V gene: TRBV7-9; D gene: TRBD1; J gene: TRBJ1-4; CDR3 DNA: TGTGCCAGCAGCTCACGGACAGGGGGCGTGGGTGAAAAACTGTTTTTT; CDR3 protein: CASSSRTGGVGEKLFF
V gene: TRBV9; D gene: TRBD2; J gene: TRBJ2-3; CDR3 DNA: TGTGCCAGCAGCGTAGGGTCTAGCGGAAGCACAGATACGCAGTATTTT; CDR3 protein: CASSVGSSGSTDTQYF
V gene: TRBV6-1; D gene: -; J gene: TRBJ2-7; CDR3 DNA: TGTGCCAGCAGTGAAGCTGTACTAGCAGTCGCCTACGAGCAGTACTTC; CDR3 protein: CASSEAVLAVAYEQYF
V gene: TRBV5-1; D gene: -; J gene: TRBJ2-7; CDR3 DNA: TGCGCCAGCAGCTTCGACGGGAGTCAGGACTACGAGCAGTACTTC; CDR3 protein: CASSFDGSQDYEQYF